The 26 T cell receptor beta chains given below trace back to one sample, sequenced in a study of beta chain features in type 1 diabetes. Sequenced material consisted of expressed TCRB transcripts (all of the isolated RNA was reverse transcribed). The data were produced by immunoSEQ multiplex PCR, yet TCRdb's version contains in-frame clones alone and is incomplete. The sample lists around 160,000 clones; 40% to 55% were seen once. Sequenced: Tregs from blood. The receptors come from a man between 18 and 29 years old in good health.

The chain recombines TRBV15 with TRBJ1-2; TRBD1 matches at 7 bases. J was trimmed by 4 bases and V by 5 bases; bases with no gene match: 7. This CDR3 is built from 14 residues. Germline CDR1 and CDR2: LNHNV and YYDKDF (reference sequence). CDR3 bases: TGTGCCACCAGCTTAGGACAGGATCTCTATGGCTACACCTTC. Translating gives CATSLGQDLYGYTF.

V is TRBV18 and J is TRBJ1-1; TRBD1 matches 7 bases. CDR3 size: 15 residues. Germline CDR1 reads KGHSH; CDR2 reads LQKENI. The V segment lost 6 bases and the J segment 3 bases; nucleotides outside the gene matches: 10. CDR3 protein: CASSPRGGDHTEAFF. In nucleotides, the CDR3 is TGTGCCAGCTCGCCAAGAGGGGGCGATCACACTGAAGCTTTCTTT.

The chain carries TRBV6-5 and TRBJ2-3, with 8 nucleotides matching TRBD2. J lost 0 bases, V lost 6 bases, and 5 bases had no gene match. CDR1 is MNHEY and CDR2 is SVGAGI in the germline V gene. The CDR3 is 15 amino acids. The CDR3 here is CASSSLADSTDTQYF. The CDR3 DNA follows: TGTGCCAGCAGCTCACTAGCGGATAGCACAGATACGCAGTATTTT.

This clone was counted only a few times. V is TRBV28 and J is TRBJ2-7; TRBD1 matches at 7 bases. Germline assignment: CDR1 MDHEN and CDR2 SYDVKM. The J segment lost 7 bases and the V segment lost 5 bases, leaving 11 bases of the junction unmatched. This CDR3 region has 14 residues. The CDR3 spells CASSRRQGRSEQYF. The CDR3 DNA is TGTGCCAGCAGTCGTCGACAGGGCAGGAGTGAGCAGTACTTC. Together with reference TRBV28 and TRBJ2-7, the CDR3 gives the full variable domain: DVKVTQSSRYLVKRTGEKVFLECVQDMDHENMFWYRQDPGLGLRLIYFSYDVKMKEKGDIPEGYSVSREKKERFSLILESASTNQTSMYLCASSRRQGRSEQYFGPGTRLTVT.

The CDR3: CASRPGQDPEQYF. The CDR3 coding sequence is TGTGCCAGCAGACCCGGACAGGACCCCGAGCAGTACTTC. The chain is built from TRBV28 and TRBJ2-7, with 7 bases aligning to TRBD1. V lost 6 bases, J lost 6 bases, and 8 bases stayed unmatched. The CDR3 spans 13 residues. The germline V gene has CDR1 MDHEN and CDR2 SYDVKM.

This sequence joins TRBV29-1 and TRBJ1-2, with D unclear. CDR1 SQVTM and CDR2 ANQGSEA come from the germline V gene. V was clipped by 2 bases and J by 7 bases, with 8 bases between them. The length of the CDR3 is 11 residues. The CDR3 is CSVELGTGYTF. The CDR3 coding sequence is TGCAGCGTTGAACTGGGCACTGGCTACACCTTC.

This clone was detected only a few times. The chain carries TRBV7-9 and TRBJ2-1, with TRBD2 as a possible D gene (5 bases). The CDR3 sequence is 12 residues long. The germline CDR1 and CDR2 sequences are SEHNR and FQNEAQ (reference sequence). The CDR3 loop reads CGSGSSYNEQFF. CDR3 coding DNA: TGTGGATCGGGGAGCTCCTACAATGAGCAGTTCTTC.

This chain links TRBV5-4 with TRBJ2-1; 7 nucleotides agree with TRBD1. V was clipped by 3 bases and J by 7 bases; unmatched bases: 4. The CDR3 runs to 13 residues. Germline CDR1 SGHNT, CDR2 YYREEE (reference sequence). Written as DNA, the CDR3 is TGTGCCAGCAGCTCCCTACAGGGGAATGAGCAGTTCTTC. Translated: CASSSLQGNEQFF.

The chain recombines TRBV30 with TRBJ1-1, with TRBD1 as a possible D gene (5 bases). From germline, CDR1 is GTSNPN and CDR2 SVGIG (reference sequence). CDR3 size: 13 residues. Trimming shortened V by 0 bases and J by 5 bases, and 10 bases separated the two germline ends. DNA for the CDR3: TGTGCCTGGAGTGTAAGGGGCTGGACTGAAGCTTTCTTT. As protein: CAWSVRGWTEAFF.

This chain joins TRBV7-2 and TRBJ2-3; 9 bases fit TRBD2. The V gene end was trimmed by 5 bases and the J gene end by 4 bases; junction bases not matched to a gene: 7. The CDR3 extends over 15 amino acids. The germline V gene has CDR1 SGHTA and CDR2 FQGNSA. The CDR3 reads CASSMVAGEADTQYF. The CDR3 coding sequence is TGTGCCAGCAGCATGGTAGCGGGGGAAGCAGATACGCAGTATTTT.

The J gene is TRBJ1-4, the V gene TRBV5-1, with D tentatively TRBD1 (6 bases). Between the trimmed V and J ends, which lost 4 bases and 8 bases, there was a span of 18 bases. The V gene's germline CDR1 is SGHRS and CDR2 YFSETQ. The CDR3 is 15 residues long. The CDR3 DNA sequence: TGCGCCAGCAGCGATACAGGGTTGAGGGGGGAAAAACTGTTTTTT. Translated, it gives CASSDTGLRGEKLFF.

This chain links TRBV28 with TRBJ1-2; D is perhaps TRBD1 (5 bases). The CDR3 extends over 11 amino acids. Trimming cost V 5 bases and J 7 bases, with 8 bases left between them. Germline lookup yields CDR1 MDHEN and CDR2 SYDVKM. The CDR3 DNA sequence: TGTGCCAGCAGTCCAGGGTCTGGCTACACCTTC. Translated, it gives CASSPGSGYTF.

This rearrangement joins TRBV11-2 to TRBJ1-1, with a weak D call TRBD1 (6 bases). V lost 3 bases and J lost 7, with 12 bases in between. Germline V gene lookup returns CDR1 SGHAT and CDR2 FQNNGV. The CDR3 extends over 13 amino acids. In DNA form, the CDR3 reads TGTGCCAGCAGCTTGGGGGGGCTGGGTGAAGCTTTCTTT. It encodes CASSLGGLGEAFF. Variable domain in full (rest from reference TRBV11-2 and TRBJ1-1): EAGVAQSPRYKIIEKRQSVAFWCNPISGHATLYWYQQILGQGPKLLIQFQNNGVVDDSQLPKDRFSAERLKGVDSTLKIQPAKLEDSAVYLCASSLGGLGEAFFGQGTRLTVV.

The chain carries TRBV19 and TRBJ2-1; 8 bases fit TRBD2. Trimming at V came to 3 bases and at J to 9 bases, leaving 13 bases not matched to a gene. Germline V gene lookup returns CDR1 LNHDA and CDR2 SQIVND (reference sequence). The CDR3 contains 16 residues. The CDR3 is CASSISAGVSIAEQFF. In nucleotides, the CDR3 is TGTGCCAGTAGTATTTCAGCGGGAGTAAGTATTGCTGAGCAGTTCTTC.

The chain carries TRBV7-8 and TRBJ2-1, with 8 bases fitting TRBD1. The CDR3 is 17 residues long. From germline, CDR1 is SGHVS and CDR2 FQNEAQ. V shed 2 bases, J shed 6 bases, and the junction held 12 bases outside the gene matches. CDR3 DNA: TGTGCCAGCAGCTTAATCGGCGGACAGGGTTTTGGCAATGAGCAGTTCTTC. Its protein product is CASSLIGGQGFGNEQFF.

This clone showed up just a few times. This chain joins TRBV5-6 and TRBJ2-7; D may be TRBD2 (5 bases). The CDR3 has 15 residues. V lost 1 base, J lost 4 bases, and 15 bases lay in between. Germline V gene lookup returns CDR1 SGHDT and CDR2 YYEEEE. The CDR3 loop is CASSLTSGDKYEQYF. CDR3 DNA: TGTGCCAGCAGCTTGACCAGCGGAGACAAGTACGAGCAGTACTTC.

The V gene is TRBV6-5, the J gene TRBJ1-5; 7 nucleotides align to TRBD1. Germline CDR1 reads MNHEY; CDR2 reads SVGAGI. With 7 bases clipped from V and 6 bases from J, the junction kept 6 bases outside the gene matches. The length of the CDR3 is 13 residues. Written as DNA, the CDR3 is TGTGCCAGCACTGCAGGGGGGTCTCAGCCCCAGCATTTT. This encodes CASTAGGSQPQHF.

The J gene is TRBJ1-1, the V gene TRBV5-1; 8 bases match TRBD1. J lost 6 bases, V lost 0 bases, and 7 bases had no gene match. This CDR3 region has 15 residues. Germline CDR1 SGHRS, CDR2 YFSETQ. CDR3 residues: CASSLADRVVAEAFF. DNA for the CDR3: TGCGCCAGCAGCTTGGCGGACAGGGTTGTCGCTGAAGCTTTCTTT.

The rearrangement uses TRBV7-9 and TRBJ2-7; D possibly corresponds to TRBD1 (5 bases). V gave up 2 bases and J gave up 0 bases, with 11 bases separating them. Germline V CDR1 and CDR2: SEHNR, FQNEAQ (reference sequence). The CDR3 sequence is 15 residues long. The CDR3: CASSLYLDSSYEQYF. The CDR3 nucleotides are TGTGCCAGCAGCTTATATCTTGACAGCTCCTACGAGCAGTACTTC.

The chain combines TRBV2 with TRBJ2-5; TRBD2 is a possible D gene (6 bases). The J call may be wrong; the DNA end is better matched by TRBJ2-7. The germline V gene has CDR1 SNHLY and CDR2 FYNNEI. CDR3 size: 14 residues. The DNA for the CDR3 is TGTGCCAGCAACATAGGAGGGGCTCGCTACGAGCAGTACTTC. It yields the protein CASNIGGARYEQYF.

V is TRBV10-3 and J is TRBJ2-4, with 8 bases lining up with TRBD2. This CDR3 is 14 amino acids long. The V segment lost 8 bases and the J segment 6 bases; nucleotides outside the gene matches: 9. The germline V gene encodes CDR1 ENHRY and CDR2 SYGVKD. The CDR3 DNA reads TGTGCCATCTCGCGTGATAGCGGGACAAACATTCAGTACTTC. Protein sequence: CAISRDSGTNIQYF.

The chain recombines TRBV5-4 with TRBJ1-3; a weak D match, TRBD1 (6 bases). Trimming pared 2 bases from V and 3 bases from J, leaving 15 bases between. Germline values: CDR1 SGHNT, CDR2 YYREEE (reference sequence). The CDR3 covers 16 residues. As DNA, the CDR3 is TGTGCCAGCAGCTTAAAGGGCAGGGGAATTGGAAACACCATATATTTT. Its protein product is CASSLKGRGIGNTIYF. The full variable domain, completed using reference TRBV5-4 and TRBJ1-3, is ETGVTQSPTHLIKTRGQQVTLRCSSQSGHNTVSWYQQALGQGPQFIFQYYREEENGRGNFPPRFSGLQFPNYSSELNVNALELDDSALYLCASSLKGRGIGNTIYFGEGSWLTVV.

The rearrangement joins TRBV30 to TRBJ2-3, with 16 bases that match TRBD2. The CDR3 runs 19 residues. In germline, CDR1 is GTSNPN, CDR2 SVGIG (reference sequence). Germline trimming cut 2 bases from V and 1 base from J; bases unmatched to any gene: 9. The chain's CDR3 is CAWSPYRGLAGGGTDTQYF. Here the CDR3 DNA reads TGTGCCTGGAGTCCATACAGGGGACTAGCGGGGGGGGGCACAGATACGCAGTATTTT.

This clone showed up just a few times. The chain employs TRBV28 and TRBJ2-4; TRBD1 matches at 7 bases. The V gene end was trimmed by 5 bases and the J gene end by 6 bases; junction bases not matched to a gene: 16. CDR1 is MDHEN and CDR2 is SYDVKM in the germline V gene. The CDR3 runs 17 residues. CDR3 DNA: TGTGCCAGCAGTCAAGGGGGCGCGAATGCTAGAAGAAACATTCAGTACTTC. This encodes CASSQGGANARRNIQYF.

For this clone: This same CDR3 is encoded by further DNA sequences in the sample. The chain is built from TRBV25-1 and TRBJ2-1, with D maybe TRBD2 (6 bases). V gave up 4 bases and J gave up 10 bases, with 14 bases separating them. CDR3 length: 13 amino acids. Germline V gene lookup returns CDR1 MGHDK and CDR2 SYGVNS. The CDR3 DNA reads TGTGCCAGCAGTGCTGAGGGACTGCCGGAGCAGTTCTTC. Translating it yields CASSAEGLPEQFF.

The chain links TRBV10-3 to TRBJ1-1; 8 nucleotides line up with TRBD1. There are 14 residues in the CDR3. V lost 10 bases and J lost 2; bases outside the gene matches: 9. The V gene's germline CDR1 is ENHRY and CDR2 SYGVKD. In DNA, the CDR3 is TGTGCCACCACTTTTGGACAGGGCAACACTGAAGCTTTCTTT. It encodes CATTFGQGNTEAFF.